This T cell receptor beta chain was profiled in a study of blood T cell repertoires in COVID-19. Method: immunoSEQ multiplex PCR; TCRdb's copy keeps in-frame clones and lacks some. The sample has about 200,000 clones, 75% to 85% seen once. Germline V gene lookup returns CDR1 MNHEY and CDR2 SMNVEV (reference sequence). CDR3 size: 17 residues. Trimming cost V 0 bases and J 7 bases; bases outside gene matches: 13. The material sequenced was PBMCs or T cells enriched from blood (not recorded which). The V and J genes are TRBV27 and TRBJ2-5; 8 bases line up with TRBD1. This clonotype was obtained from a man aged 40-50 years who had recovered from COVID-19. The CDR3 nucleotides are TGTGCCAGCAGTTTATCGGTCCCAGGGGGCGCGATGGCGACCCAGTACTTC. Translated, it gives CASSLSVPGGAMATQYF.